The next 21 T cell receptor beta chains were all read from a single sample in a study of technical replicates of blood from several donors. Sequencing used immunoSEQ multiplex PCR; TCRdb keeps in-frame clones, though not all of them. The sample holds 84,000 or so clones, 95% to 98% seen once. The sequenced material came from T cells isolated from PBMCs. The source is a human donor in good health.

The rearrangement joins TRBV11-2 to TRBJ1-5; 9 bases agree with TRBD1. Germline-derived CDR1 and CDR2 are SGHAT and FQNNGV. V lost 3 bases and J lost 2; bases outside the gene matches: 8. This CDR3 is built from 17 residues. This chain's CDR3 is CASSLGQGPFGNQPQHF. The CDR3 DNA is TGTGCCAGCAGCTTGGGACAGGGTCCTTTTGGCAATCAGCCCCAGCATTTT.

The rearrangement joins TRBV11-2 to TRBJ2-7; D perhaps matches TRBD2 (6 bases). The V end lost 4 bases, the J end lost 2 bases, and 15 bases lay between the germline ends. There are 15 residues in the CDR3. Germline V CDR1 and CDR2: SGHAT, FQNNGV. The CDR3 DNA sequence: TGTGCCAGCAGCTCAAAATGGACTAACACCTACGAGCAGTACTTC. This translates into CASSSKWTNTYEQYF.

This clone was counted a single time. This chain uses TRBV5-6 with TRBJ2-1; a possible D gene is TRBD1 (5 bases). The germline V and J ends were trimmed by 2 bases and 8 bases, with 11 bases remaining between them. Germline V CDR1 and CDR2: SGHDT, YYEEEE. The CDR3 loop spans 13 amino acids. CDR3 in amino acids: CASSFGRGDEQFF. The CDR3 nucleotides are TGTGCCAGCAGCTTTGGAAGGGGCGATGAGCAGTTCTTC.

The DNA of the CDR3 is TGTGCCAGTAGTATAGTAGCCCGGACTGGCTCTGGAAACACCATATATTTT. This translates into CASSIVARTGSGNTIYF. The chain recombines TRBV19 with TRBJ1-3, with D hard to call. V was shortened by 1 base and J by 0 bases, with 13 bases between the two germline ends. CDR1 LNHDA and CDR2 SQIVND come from the germline V gene (reference sequence). CDR3 length: 17 residues.

The CDR3 sequence: CASRSGQGSNQPQHF. The CDR3 nucleotides read TGCGCCAGCAGGTCGGGACAGGGGAGCAATCAGCCCCAGCATTTT. This sequence joins TRBV4-1 and TRBJ1-5, with 10 bases lining up with TRBD1. The CDR3 sequence is 15 residues long. Germline V gene sequence: CDR1 MGHRA, CDR2 YSYEKL. J was trimmed by 1 base and V by 6 bases; bases with no gene match: 3.

This chain connects TRBV29-1 to TRBJ1-5, with 7 bases fitting TRBD1. The CDR3 runs to 14 residues. CDR1 is SQVTM and CDR2 is ANQGSEA in the germline V gene. V lost 5 bases to trimming and J lost 1 base; unmatched junction nucleotides: 5. CDR3 in amino acids: CSVSTQGSNQPQHF. DNA for the CDR3: TGCAGCGTTTCCACACAGGGGAGCAATCAGCCCCAGCATTTT. Complete variable domain (other parts from reference TRBV29-1 and TRBJ1-5): SAVISQKPSRDICQRGTSLTIQCQVDSQVTMMFWYRQQPGQSLTLIATANQGSEATYESGFVIDKFPISRPNLTFSTLTVSNMSPEDSSIYLCSVSTQGSNQPQHFGDGTRLSIL.

This sequence joins TRBV7-8 and TRBJ1-2; a possible D gene is TRBD1 (5 bases). V shed 2 bases and J shed 9 bases, with 7 bases lying between them. The CDR3 sequence is 11 residues long. The germline CDR1 and CDR2 sequences are SGHVS and FQNEAQ. The CDR3 region has the DNA TGTGCCAGCAGCTTAAGGGGAAGCTACACCTTC. The encoded protein is CASSLRGSYTF.

The CDR3 coding sequence is TGTGCCAGCAGCCAAGTTGAGCGGCAGTTCTTC. Translated, it gives CASSQVERQFF. This chain uses TRBV14 with TRBJ2-1; D is unclear. Trimming removed 1 base from V and 12 bases from J, with 7 bases in between. CDR1 is SGHDN and CDR2 is FVKESK in the germline V gene. The CDR3 totals 11 residues.

The chain joins TRBV27 to TRBJ2-7, with 7 bases aligning to TRBD1. CDR1 is MNHEY and CDR2 is SMNVEV in the germline V gene (reference sequence). The CDR3 has 16 residues. Losses at the gene ends were 6 bases for V and 0 bases for J; bases not matched to a gene: 11. CDR3: CASRLLGQESSYEQYF. The CDR3, as DNA: TGTGCCAGCAGGCTTCTTGGACAGGAGAGCTCCTACGAGCAGTACTTC.

The CDR3 loop is CASSLRQSPTDGYTF. CDR3 bases: TGTGCCAGCAGCTTAAGACAGAGCCCCACAGATGGCTACACCTTC. The gene calls are TRBV7-9 and TRBJ1-2, with a weak D call TRBD1 (5 bases). The CDR3 consists of 15 residues. From germline, CDR1 is SEHNR and CDR2 FQNEAQ (reference sequence). V was cut by 2 bases and J by 6 bases, with 16 bases left in between. The whole variable domain, filled in from reference TRBV7-9 and TRBJ1-2, reads DTGVSQNPRHKITKRGQNVTFRCDPISEHNRLYWYRQTLGQGPEFLTYFQNEAQLEKSRLLSDRFSAERPKGSFSTLEIQRTEQGDSAMYLCASSLRQSPTDGYTFGSGTRLTVV.

The chain uses TRBV14 and TRBJ1-2; tentative D call: TRBD1 (6 bases). Trimming took 5 bases from V and 5 from J, leaving 21 bases between them. The CDR3 consists of 16 residues. Germline values: CDR1 SGHDN, CDR2 FVKESK. The CDR3 spells CASSIETGTITYGYTF. CDR3 in DNA: TGTGCCAGCAGCATAGAGACCGGGACAATTACTTATGGCTACACCTTC.

The chain combines TRBV7-2 with TRBJ2-7; 9 bases align to TRBD2. Germline loops: CDR1 SGHTA, CDR2 FQGNSA. J gave up 3 bases and V 1 base, and 4 bases lay outside the gene matches. CDR3 length: 15 residues. The chain's CDR3 is CASSLVGGGDYEQYF. The CDR3, as DNA: TGTGCCAGCAGCTTAGTAGGCGGGGGGGACTACGAGCAGTACTTC. Filled out from reference TRBV7-2 and TRBJ2-7, the complete variable domain reads GAGVSQSPSNKVTEKGKDVELRCDPISGHTALYWYRQSLGQGLEFLIYFQGNSAPDKSGLPSDRFSAERTGGSVSTLTIQRTQQEDSAVYLCASSLVGGGDYEQYFGPGTRLTVT.

The chain recombines TRBV5-5 with TRBJ2-1; no clear D gene. V was clipped by 9 bases and J by 9 bases, with 13 bases between them. The CDR3 contains 11 residues. From germline, CDR1 is SGHKS and CDR2 YYEKEE (reference sequence). The CDR3 reads CATTSAVEQFF. DNA of the CDR3: TGTGCCACCACTTCGGCGGTTGAGCAGTTCTTC.

CDR3 sequence (DNA): TGCGCCAGCGCGGTGGTCAGTGGGGCCAACGTCCTGACTTTC. Translated, it gives CASAVVSGANVLTF. V and J are TRBV5-1 and TRBJ2-6; D gene unclear. The germline gives CDR1 SGHRS, CDR2 YFSETQ. Trimming took off 7 bases at V and 3 bases at J, with 11 bases between the two ends. This CDR3 is 14 amino acids long.

The gene calls are TRBV18 and TRBJ2-7, with TRBD2 matching over 8 bases. The junction had 19 bases not matched to a gene; V was cut back by 6 bases and J by 6 bases. This CDR3 comprises 17 residues. Germline lookup yields CDR1 KGHSH and CDR2 LQKENI. CDR3 coding DNA: TGTGCCAGCTCCTTAGGACTAGCCCTCACGGGGATGGGCGAGCAGTACTTC. This gives the protein CASSLGLALTGMGEQYF.

The chain couples TRBV28 to TRBJ2-4; tentative D call: TRBD2 (5 bases). Between the trimmed V and J ends, which lost 6 bases and 3 bases, there was a span of 9 bases. Germline V CDR1 and CDR2: MDHEN, SYDVKM. The CDR3 runs to 13 residues. DNA for the CDR3: TGTGCCAGCAGGGGAGAGGGCAAAAACATTCAGTACTTC. Amino acid sequence: CASRGEGKNIQYF.

The J gene is TRBJ2-1, the V gene TRBV7-9; maybe TRBD2 (5 bases). The ends were cut back, 5 bases at V and 5 bases at J, with 16 bases in the middle. This CDR3 is 15 amino acids long. Germline V lookup: CDR1 SEHNR, CDR2 FQNEAQ (reference sequence). CDR3 region: CASSGAVGSNNEQFF. CDR3 DNA: TGTGCCAGCAGCGGAGCGGTAGGGAGTAACAATGAGCAGTTCTTC.

V and J are TRBV10-2 and TRBJ1-1; D is ambiguous. CDR1 is WSHSY, CDR2 SAAADI, per germline. Trimming shortened V by 6 bases and J by 0 bases, and 14 bases separated the two germline ends. This CDR3 contains 15 residues. The CDR3 sequence: CASRKPMGVNTEAFF. CDR3 coding DNA: TGCGCCAGCAGGAAACCGATGGGAGTGAACACTGAAGCTTTCTTT.

This chain connects TRBV5-1 to TRBJ2-2; D might be TRBD2 (5 bases). CDR3 length: 14 residues. Germline V lookup: CDR1 SGHRS, CDR2 YFSETQ. V was shortened by 4 bases and J by 4 bases, with 11 bases between the two germline ends. Written as DNA, the CDR3 is TGCGCCAGCAGCCAATTTCGGGGCACCGGGGAGCTGTTTTTT. The encoded protein is CASSQFRGTGELFF.

CDR3 sequence reads: CASSEVRGTGDIPIYEQYF. CDR3 in DNA: TGTGCCAGCAGTGAAGTCCGTGGGACAGGAGACATACCGATTTACGAGCAGTACTTC. This chain joins TRBV2 and TRBJ2-7; 8 bases agree with TRBD1. Unmatched junction bases numbered 18, after V lost 1 base and J lost 4 bases. This CDR3 has 19 amino acids. Germline lookup yields CDR1 SNHLY and CDR2 FYNNEI.

The rearrangement uses TRBV28 and TRBJ1-1, with 10 bases aligning to TRBD1. This CDR3 contains 15 residues. Germline loops: CDR1 MDHEN, CDR2 SYDVKM. With 4 bases clipped from V and 1 base from J, the junction kept 3 bases outside the gene matches. CDR3 DNA: TGTGCCAGCAGTTCCCGGGACAGGGGGAACACTGAAGCTTTCTTT. This codes for CASSSRDRGNTEAFF.